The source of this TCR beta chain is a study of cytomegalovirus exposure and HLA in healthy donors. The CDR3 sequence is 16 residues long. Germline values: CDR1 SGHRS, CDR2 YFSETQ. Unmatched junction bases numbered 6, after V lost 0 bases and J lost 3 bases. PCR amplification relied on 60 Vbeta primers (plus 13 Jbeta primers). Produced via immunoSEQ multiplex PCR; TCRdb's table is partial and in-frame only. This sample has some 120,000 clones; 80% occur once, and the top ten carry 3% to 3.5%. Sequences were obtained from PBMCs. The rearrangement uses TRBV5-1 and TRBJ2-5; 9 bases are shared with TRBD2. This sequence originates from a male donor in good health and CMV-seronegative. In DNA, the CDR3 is TGCGCCAGCAGCTTGGGGCTAGCGGGGTGGGAAGAGACCCAGTACTTC. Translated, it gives CASSLGLAGWEETQYF.